Shown below are 23 T cell receptor beta chains from a single sample sequenced in a study of blood T cell repertoires in COVID-19. The assay was immunoSEQ multiplex PCR, and TCRdb's table has in-frame clones only and misses some. The profile shows roughly 71,000 clones, over 75% of them singletons. Material: peripheral blood. These receptors were taken from a man in his forties or fifties with acute or convalescent COVID-19.

The chain links TRBV14 to TRBJ1-4; D ambiguous. V was cut by 4 bases and J by 6 bases, with 12 bases left in between. This CDR3 spans 14 amino acids. Germline-derived CDR1 and CDR2 are SGHDN and FVKESK. The CDR3 sequence: CASSRGLGDEKLFF. As DNA, the CDR3 is TGTGCCAGCAGCCGCGGGTTAGGCGATGAAAAACTGTTTTTT.

This clone was counted a single time. The chain recombines TRBV3-1 (or the pseudogene TRBV3-2) with TRBJ1-1; D is uncertain. The germline V gene encodes CDR1 LGHDT and CDR2 YNNKEL (reference sequence). This CDR3 is 19 amino acids long. The V end lost 1 base, the J end lost 1 base, and 22 bases lay between the germline ends. This chain's CDR3 is CASSQASGIYGTGNTEAFF. CDR3 coding DNA: TGTGCCAGCAGCCAAGCATCGGGGATTTACGGCACGGGGAACACTGAAGCTTTCTTT.

V is TRBV14 and J is TRBJ2-7; TRBD1 aligns across 7 bases. Germline assignment: CDR1 SGHDN and CDR2 FVKESK. V shed 1 base, J shed 4 bases, and the junction held 10 bases outside the gene matches. This CDR3 comprises 16 residues. CDR3 region: CASSQVGTVLWYEQYF. CDR3 coding DNA: TGTGCCAGCAGCCAAGTCGGGACAGTCCTCTGGTACGAGCAGTACTTC.

The chain couples TRBV5-1 to TRBJ2-3, with 11 positions matching TRBD2. The germline CDR1 and CDR2 sequences are SGHRS and YFSETQ. The CDR3 is 16 amino acids. V was clipped by 0 bases and J by 3 bases; unmatched bases: 3. CDR3 sequence (DNA): TGCGCCAGCAGCTTGGCTGTAGCGGGGGGGACAGATACGCAGTATTTT. Translating it yields CASSLAVAGGTDTQYF.

This chain uses TRBV5-4 with TRBJ1-4; TRBD1 matches at 12 bases. The CDR3 contains 18 residues. Germline assignment: CDR1 SGHNT and CDR2 YYREEE (reference sequence). V dropped 1 base and J dropped 3; count of bases not matched to a gene: 7. In nucleotides, the CDR3 is TGTGCCAGCAGCTTGAGCGGGACAGGGGGCTTTGCTAATGAAAAACTGTTTTTT. Translated, it gives CASSLSGTGGFANEKLFF.

The chain links TRBV9 to TRBJ1-2; 8 bases line up with TRBD1. CDR1 and CDR2 (germline): SGDLS, YYNGEE. CDR3 length equals 14 residues. With V trimmed by 3 bases and J by 7 bases, 8 bases remained unmatched. CDR3 nucleotide sequence: TGTGCCAGCAGCGAGGACAGGGTGGGAAGTGGCTACACCTTC. This encodes CASSEDRVGSGYTF.

The V call is TRBV28, the J call TRBJ1-4; 8 bases are shared with TRBD1. Trimming at V came to 6 bases and at J to 8 bases, leaving 8 bases not matched to a gene. CDR1 MDHEN and CDR2 SYDVKM come from the germline V gene. The CDR3 has 14 residues. The CDR3 sequence is CASSLQGAQEKLFF. In nucleotides, the CDR3 is TGTGCCAGCAGCTTGCAGGGGGCGCAGGAAAAACTGTTTTTT.

V and J are TRBV5-1 and TRBJ1-6; no reliable D call. The germline CDR1 and CDR2 sequences are SGHRS and YFSETQ. V gave up 0 bases and J gave up 9 bases, with 13 bases separating them. This CDR3 spans 15 amino acids. As DNA, the CDR3 is TGCGCCAGCAGCTTGGAAGTGGGAGGTCCTTCACCCCTCCACTTT. Translated: CASSLEVGGPSPLHF.

V gene TRBV5-4 combines with J gene TRBJ2-5; D is possibly TRBD1 (5 bases). V was shortened by 4 bases and J by 5 bases, with 12 bases between the two germline ends. The CDR3 length is 13 residues. Germline V gives CDR1 SGHNT, CDR2 YYREEE (reference sequence). Written as DNA, the CDR3 is TGTGCCAGCAGCGAAGGACAAAGTGAGACCCAGTACTTC. Amino acids: CASSEGQSETQYF. Filled out from reference TRBV5-4 and TRBJ2-5, the complete variable domain reads ETGVTQSPTHLIKTRGQQVTLRCSSQSGHNTVSWYQQALGQGPQFIFQYYREEENGRGNFPPRFSGLQFPNYSSELNVNALELDDSALYLCASSEGQSETQYFGPGTRLLVL.

This chain uses TRBV9 with TRBJ2-2; a weak D match, TRBD2 (6 bases). The CDR3 runs 15 residues. V was trimmed by 4 bases and J by 4 bases, leaving 14 bases between them. Germline values: CDR1 SGDLS, CDR2 YYNGEE. The CDR3 spells CASSRRELSTGELFF. The CDR3 DNA sequence: TGTGCCAGCAGCCGTCGGGAGTTGAGCACCGGGGAGCTGTTTTTT.

This clone was detected many times. The CDR3 DNA sequence: TGTGCCAGCAGCCCCGGGGATACAGGGTTTGCGTACGAGCAGTACTTC. Translating it yields CASSPGDTGFAYEQYF. The chain is built from TRBV7-9 and TRBJ2-7; tentatively, D is TRBD1 (6 bases). The CDR3 is made up of 16 amino acids. CDR1 is SEHNR and CDR2 is FQNEAQ in the germline V gene (reference sequence). The V end lost 5 bases, the J end lost 4 bases, and 21 bases lay between the germline ends.

The V call is TRBV19, the J call TRBJ1-2, with D perhaps TRBD1 (5 bases). V lost 7 bases to trimming and J lost 4 bases, with 13 bases between them. Germline-derived CDR1 and CDR2 are LNHDA and SQIVND (reference sequence). CDR3 size: 13 residues. In nucleotides, the CDR3 is TGTGCCAGTAAGAAGGGGCCCAGCTATGGCTACACCTTC. Protein product: CASKKGPSYGYTF. Filled out from reference TRBV19 and TRBJ1-2, the complete variable domain reads DGGITQSPKYLFRKEGQNVTLSCEQNLNHDAMYWYRQDPGQGLRLIYYSQIVNDFQKGDIAEGYSVSREKKESFPLTVTSAQKNPTAFYLCASKKGPSYGYTFGSGTRLTVV.

Only a few counts were recorded for this clone. The V and J genes are TRBV5-8 and TRBJ1-1; D call uncertain. Germline assignment: CDR1 SGHTS and CDR2 YDEGEE. V was cut by 0 bases and J by 5 bases, with 11 bases left in between. This CDR3 spans 14 amino acids. The CDR3 sequence: CASSLAEVGTEAFF. The CDR3 DNA sequence: TGTGCCAGCAGCTTGGCCGAGGTCGGGACTGAAGCTTTCTTT.

V and J are TRBV21-1 and TRBJ1-1; no DNA check was done on the table's D call, TRBD1. TRBV21-1 is designated a pseudogene. The CDR3 has 13 residues. This chain's CDR3 is CASSTGDGTEAFF. CDR3 coding DNA: TGTGCCAGCAGCACAGGGGACGGCACTGAAGCTTTCTTT.

The CDR3 spells CASRMTGENEKLFF. The CDR3, as DNA: TGTGCCAGCAGGATGACAGGAGAGAATGAAAAACTGTTTTTT. This rearrangement joins TRBV28 to TRBJ1-4; D might be TRBD1 (6 bases). CDR3 length: 14 amino acids. Per germline, CDR1 MDHEN and CDR2 SYDVKM. V was trimmed by 6 bases and J by 5 bases, leaving 13 bases between them.

The rearrangement uses TRBV5-4 and TRBJ1-5; D is unclear. V was clipped by 4 bases and J by 3 bases, with 14 bases between them. Germline CDR1 reads SGHNT; CDR2 reads YYREEE (reference sequence). The CDR3 length is 15 residues. CDR3 nucleotide sequence: TGTGCCAGCAGCCCAGAGCCAGGTAACAATCAGCCCCAGCATTTT. This translates into CASSPEPGNNQPQHF.

V usage is TRBV7-9 and J usage is TRBJ2-5; 9 nucleotides match TRBD2. J gave up 9 bases and V 2 bases, and 7 bases lay outside the gene matches. Germline assignment: CDR1 SEHNR and CDR2 FQNEAQ (reference sequence). The CDR3 is made up of 14 amino acids. CDR3 DNA: TGTGCCAGCAGCTTAAGTGGCCAGCGGGGGGCCCAGTACTTC. Amino acids: CASSLSGQRGAQYF. Full variable domain (rest looked up from reference TRBV7-9 and TRBJ2-5): DTGVSQNPRHKITKRGQNVTFRCDPISEHNRLYWYRQTLGQGPEFLTYFQNEAQLEKSRLLSDRFSAERPKGSFSTLEIQRTEQGDSAMYLCASSLSGQRGAQYFGPGTRLLVL.

The chain is built from TRBV27 and TRBJ2-3; TRBD1 matches 9 bases. The germline V gene encodes CDR1 MNHEY and CDR2 SMNVEV (reference sequence). This CDR3 has 15 amino acids. With 7 bases clipped from V and 2 bases from J, the junction kept 7 bases outside the gene matches. CDR3 DNA: TGTGCCAGCATTACTGACAGGGGGGACACAGATACGCAGTATTTT. This translates into CASITDRGDTDTQYF.

The gene calls are TRBV2 and TRBJ2-3; 15 bases align to TRBD2. J gave up 4 bases and V 7 bases, and 6 bases lay outside the gene matches. The CDR3 length is 16 residues. CDR1 SNHLY and CDR2 FYNNEI come from the germline V gene. The CDR3 DNA reads as TGTGCCAGCACCGACGGGACTAGCGGGGGGCCAGATACGCAGTATTTT. Its translation is CASTDGTSGGPDTQYF.

The chain recombines TRBV3-1 (or the pseudogene TRBV3-2) with TRBJ2-3; D perhaps matches TRBD1 (6 bases). The CDR3 totals 15 residues. With 2 bases removed from V and 6 bases from J, the gap between germline ends came to 15 bases. Germline assignment: CDR1 LGHDT and CDR2 YNNKEL (reference sequence). CDR3 in amino acids: CASSQTTGQGDTQYF. The CDR3 bases are TGTGCCAGCAGCCAAACGACAGGCCAAGGGGATACGCAGTATTTT.

The J gene is TRBJ1-3, the V gene TRBV5-1; 9 bases line up with TRBD1. V lost 3 bases and J lost 4; bases outside the gene matches: 5. The CDR3 covers 15 residues. Germline CDR1 is SGHRS and CDR2 is YFSETQ. The CDR3 region is CASSSQGALGNTIYF. As DNA, the CDR3 is TGCGCCAGCAGCTCACAGGGGGCTTTGGGAAACACCATATATTTT.

The J gene is TRBJ2-3, the V gene TRBV29-1, with D uncertain. CDR1 SQVTM and CDR2 ANQGSEA come from the germline V gene. There are 16 residues in the CDR3. The V end was cut by 1 base, the J end by 4 bases, with 18 bases between. CDR3 in amino acids: CSVEGVAGQFADTQYF. In DNA, the CDR3 is TGCAGCGTTGAAGGGGTCGCAGGTCAGTTCGCAGATACGCAGTATTTT.

The chain is built from TRBV5-5 and TRBJ2-7; 13 bases align to TRBD2. CDR1 and CDR2 (germline): SGHKS, YYEKEE (reference sequence). V gave up 5 bases and J gave up 7 bases; unmatched junction bases: 6. CDR3 length: 14 residues. CDR3 residues: CASRRTSGGWEQYF. CDR3 coding DNA: TGTGCCAGCAGAAGGACTAGCGGGGGTTGGGAGCAGTACTTC.